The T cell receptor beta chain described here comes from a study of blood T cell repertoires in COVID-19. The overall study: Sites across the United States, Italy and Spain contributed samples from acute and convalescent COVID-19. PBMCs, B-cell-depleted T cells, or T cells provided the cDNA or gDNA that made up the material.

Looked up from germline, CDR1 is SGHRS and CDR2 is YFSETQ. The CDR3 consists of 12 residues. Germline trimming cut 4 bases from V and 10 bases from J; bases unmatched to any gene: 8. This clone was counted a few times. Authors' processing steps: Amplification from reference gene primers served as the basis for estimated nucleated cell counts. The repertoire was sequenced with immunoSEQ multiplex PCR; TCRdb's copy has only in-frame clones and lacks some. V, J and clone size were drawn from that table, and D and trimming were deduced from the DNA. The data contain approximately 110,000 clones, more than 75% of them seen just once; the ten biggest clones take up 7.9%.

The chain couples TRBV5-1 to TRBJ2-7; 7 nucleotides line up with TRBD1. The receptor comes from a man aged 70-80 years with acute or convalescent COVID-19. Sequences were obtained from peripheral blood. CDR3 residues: CASSGLRQGQYF. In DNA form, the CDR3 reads TGCGCCAGCAGCGGATTGAGACAGGGTCAGTACTTC.